This T cell receptor (beta chain) was sequenced during a study of control samples from healthy donors and cancer patients (dated by TCRdb to the early 2020s). The germline V gene gives CDR1 as SGHTA and CDR2 as FQGTGA. The CDR3 has 13 amino acids, counting the end cysteine and phenylalanine. Of the read, only the CDR3 DNA is kept; its 39 bases are in frame from base 1. The V end loses 1 base and the J end loses 9 bases, and a stretch of 10 bases separates them. Receptors were amplified or captured by the immunoSEQ multiplex PCR assay. As stored in TCRdb, this immuneACCESS dataset retains in-frame rearrangements with V and J assigned. A fraction of the clones does not appear; measured against another copy, unresolved V genes explain less than half of the discrepancy, and the remainder lacks a known reason. The sample records about 89,000 clones, 85% of which are singletons. The leading ten clones occupy over 2% of the sample.

This clone has a single count. The antigen it binds to is not known. Base qualities are not provided; no much larger clone lies one nucleotide away. The receptor comes from a woman aged 40 to 50 in good health. Here the chain combines TRBV7-3 and TRBJ2-1, with the D gene call left open. The sequencing sample was made of blood. The CDR3 protein: CASSLMASGEQFF. DNA sequence: TGTGCCAGCAGCTTAATGGCGTCCGGTGAGCAGTTCTTC.